The 13 T cell receptor beta chains reported below all come from one sample, sequenced in a study of blood T cell repertoires in COVID-19. The protocol was immunoSEQ multiplex PCR, while the TCRdb copy is restricted to in-frame clones and leaves out a portion. The sample holds around 130,000 clones, roughly 84% seen once. The sequencing input was peripheral blood. The receptors were gathered from a man aged 60 to 75 with acute or convalescent COVID-19.

The chain carries TRBV19 and TRBJ2-1; 12 nucleotides agree with TRBD2. The CDR3 is made up of 19 amino acids. Trimming removed 4 bases from V and 7 bases from J; junction bases left unmatched: 17. The germline V gene encodes CDR1 LNHDA and CDR2 SQIVND (reference sequence). CDR3 amino acids: CASSTRLAGVTRLGNEQFF. In DNA form, the CDR3 reads TGTGCCAGTAGTACGAGACTAGCGGGAGTTACAAGATTGGGGAATGAGCAGTTCTTC.

The chain couples TRBV3-1 (or the pseudogene TRBV3-2) to TRBJ2-5; 8 positions match TRBD1. The CDR3 runs to 15 residues. Germline loops: CDR1 LGHDT, CDR2 YNNKEL (reference sequence). Trimming removed 2 bases from V and 3 bases from J; junction bases left unmatched: 5. CDR3 bases: TGTGCCAGCAGCCAAATAGGACAGGGAGAAGAGACCCAGTACTTC. Protein: CASSQIGQGEETQYF.

The chain recombines TRBV11-2 with TRBJ1-3, with D perhaps matching TRBD1 (5 bases). CDR3 length: 17 residues. Germline CDR1 SGHAT, CDR2 FQNNGV. V lost 2 bases to trimming and J lost 0 bases, with 14 bases between them. CDR3 nucleotides: TGTGCCAGCAGCTTAAAGGGACTGTCAGGCTCTGGAAACACCATATATTTT. Protein sequence: CASSLKGLSGSGNTIYF.

The V gene is TRBV5-4, the J gene TRBJ2-7, with 11 bases identical to TRBD1. Germline-derived CDR1 and CDR2 are SGHNT and YYREEE (reference sequence). V was pared by 5 bases and J by 4 bases, with 11 bases of the junction left unmatched. The CDR3 length is 16 residues. As DNA, the CDR3 is TGTGCCAGCAGACACTCCCGGGACAGGGGGGTATACGAGCAGTACTTC. It encodes CASRHSRDRGVYEQYF.

The V and J genes are TRBV28 and TRBJ1-6; TRBD1 is a possible D gene (6 bases). V was cut by 6 bases and J by 9 bases, with 12 bases left in between. Germline V gives CDR1 MDHEN, CDR2 SYDVKM. There are 13 residues in the CDR3. For the CDR3, the DNA is TGTGCCAGCAGCAGTGGGGGGGCTTCACCCCTCCACTTT. Translation: CASSSGGASPLHF.

The chain employs TRBV29-1 and TRBJ1-4; D might be TRBD1 (6 bases). The CDR3 spans 14 residues. Germline V gives CDR1 SQVTM, CDR2 ANQGSEA. Deletions cut 7 bases from V and 1 base from J, with 13 bases between. The CDR3 sequence is CSACLQGTNEKLFF. As DNA, the CDR3 is TGCAGCGCCTGCCTACAGGGAACTAATGAAAAACTGTTTTTT.

This clone was recorded only once. The chain recombines TRBV2 with TRBJ1-5; 10 bases agree with TRBD1. The CDR3 sequence is 15 residues long. CDR1 and CDR2 (germline): SNHLY, FYNNEI. With 7 bases clipped from V and 6 bases from J, the junction kept 9 bases outside the gene matches. CDR3: CASTSEDRGFQPQHF. CDR3 in DNA: TGTGCCAGCACCTCCGAGGACAGGGGGTTTCAGCCCCAGCATTTT.

This chain joins TRBV7-9 and TRBJ2-7, with 9 bases lining up with TRBD1. Germline V gene lookup returns CDR1 SEHNR and CDR2 FQNEAQ (reference sequence). V lost 2 bases, J lost 6 bases, and 11 bases stayed unmatched. The CDR3 sequence is 16 residues long. CDR3: CASSLFEGTGSVEQYF. Written as DNA, the CDR3 is TGTGCCAGCAGCTTATTTGAGGGGACAGGGTCCGTCGAGCAGTACTTC.

The rearrangement uses TRBV5-1 and TRBJ2-1; 12 bases line up with TRBD2. The length of the CDR3 is 14 residues. Losses at the gene ends were 1 base for V and 9 bases for J; bases not matched to a gene: 2. Germline V gene sequence: CDR1 SGHRS, CDR2 YFSETQ. DNA of the CDR3: TGCGCCAGCAGCTTGTTACTAGCGGGAGGTGAGCAGTTCTTC. Protein: CASSLLLAGGEQFF.

J is TRBJ1-5 and V is TRBV5-5, with a weak D call TRBD1 (6 bases). Germline assignment: CDR1 SGHKS and CDR2 YYEKEE (reference sequence). V lost 5 bases, J lost 2 bases, and 11 bases lay in between. The CDR3 runs to 14 residues. CDR3 nucleotides: TGTGCCAGCAGTAACGCAGGGGGCAATCAGCCCCAGCATTTT. Protein: CASSNAGGNQPQHF.

The chain employs TRBV24-1 and TRBJ1-2; TRBD1 matches at 7 bases. The junction had 10 bases not matched to a gene; V was cut back by 11 bases and J by 8 bases. This CDR3 is 12 amino acids long. In germline, CDR1 is KGHDR, CDR2 SFDVKD. In DNA form, the CDR3 reads TGTGCCATACTACAGGGGCCGAGCGGCTACACCTTC. Translating it yields CAILQGPSGYTF.

V is TRBV19 and J is TRBJ2-1; possibly TRBD2 for D (6 bases). Germline V gene data show CDR1 as LNHDA and CDR2 as SQIVND (reference sequence). Trimming left V 7 bases short and J 8 bases short, with 15 bases between. The CDR3 spans 13 residues. The CDR3 spells CASKDGWEDEQFF. CDR3 nucleotides: TGTGCCAGTAAGGATGGATGGGAGGATGAGCAGTTCTTC.

This chain joins TRBV29-1 and TRBJ2-4; TRBD2 matches at 8 bases. The CDR3 is 12 amino acids. The trim removed 6 bases at V and 7 bases at J, leaving 5 bases unmatched. The germline CDR1 and CDR2 sequences are SQVTM and ANQGSEA. The CDR3 spells CSVDSGENIQYF. The DNA of the CDR3 is TGCAGCGTAGATAGCGGGGAGAACATTCAGTACTTC.